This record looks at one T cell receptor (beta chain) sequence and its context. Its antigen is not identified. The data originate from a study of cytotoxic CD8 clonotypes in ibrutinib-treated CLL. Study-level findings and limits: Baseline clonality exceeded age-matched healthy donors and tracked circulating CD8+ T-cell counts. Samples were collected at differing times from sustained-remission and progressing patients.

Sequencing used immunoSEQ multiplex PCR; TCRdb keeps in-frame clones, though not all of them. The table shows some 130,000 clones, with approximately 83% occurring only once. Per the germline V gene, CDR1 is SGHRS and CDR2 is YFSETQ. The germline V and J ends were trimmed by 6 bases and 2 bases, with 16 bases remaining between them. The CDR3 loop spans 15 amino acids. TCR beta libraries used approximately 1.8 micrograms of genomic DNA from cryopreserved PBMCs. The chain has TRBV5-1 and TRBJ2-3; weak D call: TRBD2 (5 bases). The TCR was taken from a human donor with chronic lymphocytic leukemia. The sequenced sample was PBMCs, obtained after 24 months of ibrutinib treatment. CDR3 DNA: TGCGCCAGCACCAGGACTGATACGACCACAGATACGCAGTATTTT. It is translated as CASTRTDTTTDTQYF. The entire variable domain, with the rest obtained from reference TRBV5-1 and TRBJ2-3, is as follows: KAGVTQTPRYLIKTRGQQVTLSCSPISGHRSVSWYQQTPGQGLQFLFEYFSETQRNKGNFPGRFSGRQFSNSRSEMNVSTLELGDSALYLCASTRTDTTTDTQYFGPGTRLTVL.